This is a list of T cell receptor beta chains from one sample in a study of cytomegalovirus exposure and HLA in healthy donors. Data came from immunoSEQ multiplex PCR; TCRdb stores just in-frame clones and leaves some out. Of around 200,000 clones in the sample, roughly 80% were seen once. The sample comprised PBMCs. Receptors originate from a woman younger than 45 in good health and CMV-seropositive. Both conserved end residues are part of each CDR3. Each record gives: V gene, D gene, J gene, clone size, CDR3 protein, CDR3 DNA. D genes are given only for firm matches. The size of a clone is reported for some rows only, either as once, few or many, or as a class for expanded clones.

TRBV21-1,.,TRBJ1-4,.,CASSNWEGLRGEKLFF,TGTGCCAGCAGCAATTGGGAGGGTCTGAGAGGTGAAAAACTGTTTTTT
TRBV6-1,.,TRBJ1-1,once,CANGRVGTEAFF,TGTGCCAACGGTCGGGTTGGGACTGAAGCTTTCTTT
TRBV27,TRBD2,TRBJ2-7,.,CASSLRLAGEQYF,TGTGCCAGCAGTTTACGGCTAGCGGGCGAGCAGTACTTC
TRBV19,TRBD2,TRBJ2-2,.,CASRAGLAGNTGELFF,TGTGCCAGTAGGGCGGGACTAGCGGGAAACACCGGGGAGCTGTTTTTT
TRBV29-1,.,TRBJ2-5,.,CSVRLNQETQYF,TGCAGCGTTCGACTTAACCAAGAGACCCAGTACTTC
TRBV6-1,.,TRBJ1-5,.,CASSDSRNSNQPQHF,TGTGCCAGCAGTGATTCCAGAAATAGCAATCAGCCCCAGCATTTT
TRBV19,TRBD1,TRBJ2-2,.,CATRTGGGKGATGELFF,TGTGCCACCAGGACAGGGGGAGGGAAAGGAGCCACCGGGGAGCTGTTTTTT
TRBV18,.,TRBJ1-1,once,CASSPPRIRVATEAFF,TGTGCCAGCTCACCACCTAGAATCAGGGTGGCCACTGAAGCTTTCTTT
TRBV12-5,TRBD1,TRBJ2-7,.,CASGPPGTDYFYEQYF,TGTGCTAGTGGCCCCCCCGGGACAGACTACTTCTACGAGCAGTACTTC
TRBV7-9,.,TRBJ1-1,.,CASSLLLPEAFF,TGTGCCAGCAGTCTACTCCTCCCTGAAGCTTTCTTT
TRBV6-1,.,TRBJ1-5,few,CASSEDAQPQHF,TGTGCCAGCAGTGAAGATGCGCAGCCCCAGCATTTT
TRBV6-5,TRBD2,TRBJ2-1,few,CASSPLAGESGEQFF,TGTGCCAGCAGTCCCCTAGCGGGAGAGTCGGGTGAGCAGTTCTTC
TRBV28,.,TRBJ1-4,.,CASSFGGKLFF,TGTGCCAGCAGTTTCGGGGGAAAACTGTTTTTT
TRBV5-1,.,TRBJ1-2,.,CASSLGEPNYGYTF,TGCGCCAGCAGCTTGGGGGAGCCTAACTATGGCTACACCTTC
TRBV28,TRBD2,TRBJ2-7,.,CASSLGGRGEQYF,TGTGCCAGCAGCCTGGGCGGGAGGGGGGAGCAGTACTTC
TRBV18,TRBD1,TRBJ2-2,.,CASSPGQANTGELFF,TGTGCCAGCTCACCGGGACAGGCGAACACCGGGGAGCTGTTTTTT
TRBV7-2,TRBD1,TRBJ2-7,.,CASSLGGQGTNEQYF,TGTGCCAGCAGCTTAGGTGGACAGGGAACCAACGAGCAGTACTTC